Presented here are 16 T cell receptor beta chains from one specimen sequenced in a study of T cells in Graves' hyperthyroidism and ophthalmopathy. Using RNA transcripts as the source, TCR beta CDR3 regions were amplified. When the TCR CDR3 underwent first-round RT-PCR, the HTBI primer set was used. TCRdb re-called the multiplex PCR reads through MiXCR, storing one row per CDR3 protein. The sample has around 350,000 distinct CDR3 sequences, roughly an eighth seen once. The sample was blood. All receptors derive from a woman aged 18-29 years with Graves' hyperthyroidism.

This clonotype occurred many times. The gene calls are TRBV12-5 and TRBJ1-1, with a weak D call TRBD1 (6 bases). The CDR3 has 18 amino acids. Germline V gene lookup returns CDR1 LGHNT and CDR2 FRNRAP. Trimming stripped 0 bases from V and 0 bases from J, with 17 bases between. The CDR3 region is CASGLVLGAASMNTEAFF. In DNA form, the CDR3 reads TGTGCTAGTGGTTTGGTACTGGGGGCAGCCTCCATGAACACTGAAGCTTTCTTT.

There are many counts of this clonotype. This chain links TRBV24-1 with TRBJ1-5, with a possible D match to TRBD1 (6 bases). Germline V gives CDR1 KGHDR, CDR2 SFDVKD. This CDR3 is 15 amino acids long. Trimming cost V 4 bases and J 4 bases, with 13 bases left between them. As DNA, the CDR3 is TGTGCCACCAGTGACTGGACAGAGCCTAATCAGCCCCAGCATTTT. This sequence encodes CATSDWTEPNQPQHF.

The V and J genes are TRBV28 and TRBJ1-6, with TRBD1 matching over 7 bases. The V segment lost 5 bases and the J segment 6 bases; nucleotides outside the gene matches: 13. This CDR3 comprises 17 residues. CDR1 and CDR2 (germline): MDHEN, SYDVKM. CDR3 region: CASSKIQGRDVNSPLHF. In nucleotides, the CDR3 is TGTGCCAGCAGTAAAATACAGGGGCGCGACGTTAATTCACCCCTCCACTTT.

This clonotype was detected many times. This chain joins TRBV28 and TRBJ1-5; maybe TRBD1 (5 bases). CDR3 length: 16 amino acids. Deletions cut 2 bases from V and 4 bases from J, with 15 bases between. In germline, CDR1 is MDHEN, CDR2 SYDVKM. The CDR3 loop reads CASSLGAPWGNQPQHF. CDR3 DNA: TGTGCCAGCAGTTTAGGAGCCCCCTGGGGGAATCAGCCCCAGCATTTT.

This clonotype was seen only a few times. The V and J genes are TRBV19 and TRBJ2-5; TRBD1 matches 8 bases. The J segment lost 4 bases and the V segment lost 8 bases, leaving 3 bases of the junction unmatched. CDR1 and CDR2 from the germline V gene are LNHDA and SQIVND (reference sequence). The CDR3 covers 12 residues. The CDR3 is CASQGAGETQYF. DNA of the CDR3: TGTGCCAGTCAGGGGGCAGGAGAGACCCAGTACTTC.

The V gene is TRBV4-1, the J gene TRBJ1-4, with TRBD1 as a possible D gene (5 bases). Looked up from germline, CDR1 is MGHRA and CDR2 is YSYEKL. The CDR3 is 15 amino acids. V shed 1 base and J shed 8 bases, with 14 bases lying between them. The CDR3 DNA is TGCGCCAGCAGCCAAGGGACATCCCGGGGGGAAAAACTGTTTTTT. It is translated as CASSQGTSRGEKLFF.

This clonotype appeared a few times. V and J are TRBV9 and TRBJ2-5, with a tentative D call TRBD2 (6 bases). Trimming removed 3 bases from V and 2 bases from J, with 11 bases in between. Germline assignment: CDR1 SGDLS and CDR2 YYNGEE. This CDR3 region has 14 residues. This CDR3 reads CASSAGGGQETQYF. The CDR3 DNA reads TGTGCCAGCAGCGCCGGTGGGGGGCAAGAGACCCAGTACTTC.

The V and J genes are TRBV5-6 and TRBJ2-3; TRBD2 agrees at 8 bases. CDR1 is SGHDT and CDR2 is YYEEEE in the germline V gene. The ends lost 0 bases at V and 2 bases at J; junction bases unmatched: 5. CDR3 length: 16 amino acids. In nucleotides, the CDR3 is TGTGCCAGCAGCTTGGAGGCGCGGGGGGTCACAGATACGCAGTATTTT. Translated: CASSLEARGVTDTQYF.

This chain uses TRBV3-1 with TRBJ2-3, with D possibly TRBD2 on 7 matching bases. Trimming left V 1 base short and J 0 bases short, with 17 bases between. CDR1 and CDR2 from the germline V gene are LGHDT and YNNKEL (reference sequence). The CDR3 is 18 amino acids. The chain's CDR3 is CASSQGTGGTASTDTQYF. CDR3 coding DNA: TGTGCCAGCAGCCAAGGGACGGGGGGCACGGCTAGCACAGATACGCAGTATTTT.

The genes are TRBV6-1 and TRBJ2-3; D is perhaps TRBD1 (6 bases). This CDR3 has 12 amino acids. V was pared by 11 bases and J by 2 bases, with 11 bases between. Germline-derived CDR1 and CDR2 are MNHNS and SASEGT. DNA for the CDR3: TGTGCCGGGGGCGAGATCACAGATACGCAGTATTTT. Translation: CAGGEITDTQYF.

The rearrangement joins TRBV19 to TRBJ2-1; 11 bases are a match to TRBD2. V trimming: 3 bases; J trimming: 4 bases; junction bases outside the gene matches: 11. The CDR3 is made up of 18 amino acids. The germline CDR1 and CDR2 sequences are LNHDA and SQIVND (reference sequence). CDR3 sequence reads: CASSIKFLGLAEYNEQFF. CDR3 coding DNA: TGTGCCAGTAGTATCAAGTTTTTGGGACTAGCGGAGTACAATGAGCAGTTCTTC. Combining the CDR3 with reference TRBV19 and TRBJ2-1 gives the whole variable domain DGGITQSPKYLFRKEGQNVTLSCEQNLNHDAMYWYRQDPGQGLRLIYYSQIVNDFQKGDIAEGYSVSREKKESFPLTVTSAQKNPTAFYLCASSIKFLGLAEYNEQFFGPGTRLTVL.

This clonotype was observed many times. The V call is TRBV28, the J call TRBJ1-2; tentatively, D is TRBD1 (6 bases). Germline CDR1 reads MDHEN; CDR2 reads SYDVKM. The CDR3 loop spans 15 amino acids. V gave up 2 bases and J gave up 2 bases, with 12 bases separating them. The CDR3 bases are TGTGCCAGCAGTTTAAGGGGGGAGGGAAACTATGGCTACACCTTC. Protein: CASSLRGEGNYGYTF.

By proportion, this clonotype is medium-sized. The genes are TRBV11-2 and TRBJ1-1; D gene unclear. Germline assignment: CDR1 SGHAT and CDR2 FQNNGV. The CDR3 sequence is 13 residues long. Trimming removed 8 bases from V and 2 bases from J, with 12 bases in between. The CDR3 DNA reads as TGTGCCAGCGGCCCGCGGACCAACACTGAAGCTTTCTTT. The encoded protein is CASGPRTNTEAFF.

This clonotype was recorded many times. The J gene is TRBJ1-4, the V gene TRBV27; TRBD1 matches 7 bases. Losses at the gene ends were 6 bases for V and 8 bases for J; bases not matched to a gene: 9. CDR3 length: 14 amino acids. The germline V gene has CDR1 MNHEY and CDR2 SMNVEV (reference sequence). CDR3 loop: CASSLTGFGEKLFF. CDR3 coding DNA: TGTGCCAGCAGCCTGACAGGGTTCGGGGAAAAACTGTTTTTT.

This clonotype has a count of ten or more. The chain carries TRBV27 and TRBJ2-3; D gene uncertain. Germline V lookup: CDR1 MNHEY, CDR2 SMNVEV (reference sequence). V lost 2 bases to trimming and J lost 3 bases, with 12 bases between them. The CDR3 consists of 15 residues. The CDR3 DNA is TGTGCCAGCAGTTTAGGCCGAATAACAACAGATACGCAGTATTTT. This encodes CASSLGRITTDTQYF.

The count of this clonotype is one. A much more abundant neighbour one base away suggests this may be a read error. The V call is TRBV6-1, the J call TRBJ1-6; D is unresolved. CDR1 and CDR2 (germline): MNHNS, SASEGT. Trimming took off 6 bases at V and 4 bases at J, with 10 bases between the two ends. The CDR3 loop spans 14 amino acids. The CDR3, as DNA: TGTGCCAGCAGCCCACCTGTTTATAATTCACCCCTCCACTTT. This encodes CASSPPVYNSPLHF.